The 26 T cell receptor beta chains below come from one sample, sequenced in a study of naive and memory T cell subsets. Two oligonucleotides, mixed equimolar, formed the beta constant-region primer covering TRBC1 and TRBC2. One entry per CDR3 protein results from TCRdb running MiXCR on the UMI-ligation and nested PCR reads. The data show roughly 140,000 distinct CDR3 sequences, 15% to 20% seen once. The sample was naive CD4+ T cells from blood. The origin of the receptors is a human donor in good health.

This clonotype appeared many times. The gene calls are TRBV7-2 and TRBJ2-1; the D is unclear. Trimming cost V 3 bases and J 0 bases, with 9 bases left between them. Germline-derived CDR1 and CDR2 are SGHTA and FQGNSA. The CDR3 is 15 residues long. For the CDR3, the DNA is TGTGCCAGCAGCTTTGACACCTACTCCTACAATGAGCAGTTCTTC. Translated, it gives CASSFDTYSYNEQFF.

The chain uses TRBV12-3 or TRBV12-4 and TRBJ2-5, with TRBD2 matching over 9 bases. Germline trimming cut 4 bases from V and 1 base from J; bases unmatched to any gene: 4. The CDR3 contains 15 residues. Here the CDR3 DNA reads TGTGCCAGCAGTTCGTTAGCGGGAGCCCAAGAGACCCAGTACTTC. Translation gives CASSSLAGAQETQYF.

The CDR3 DNA is TGTGCCAGCACCCTTCGGGACAGGGGGCTTTATGGCGGGTCTAAAGGTAGCTCCTACAATGAGCAGTTCTTC. It encodes CASTLRDRGLYGGSKGSSYNEQFF. The V call is TRBV12-3 or TRBV12-4, the J call TRBJ2-1, with 12 bases aligning to TRBD1. This CDR3 is built from 24 residues. V dropped 7 bases and J dropped 0; count of bases not matched to a gene: 28.

This clonotype was counted only a few times. This chain joins TRBV30 and TRBJ1-5, with a tentative D call TRBD1 (5 bases). The germline V and J ends were trimmed by 3 bases and 5 bases, with 11 bases remaining between them. There are 13 residues in the CDR3. Germline CDR1 and CDR2: GTSNPN and SVGIG (reference sequence). CDR3 amino acids: CAWSKGGDQPQHF. In nucleotides, the CDR3 is TGTGCCTGGAGCAAGGGAGGGGATCAGCCCCAGCATTTT.

The chain has TRBV3-1 and TRBJ2-2; D gene unclear. Trimming left V 8 bases short and J 3 bases short, with 13 bases between. The length of the CDR3 is 14 residues. The V gene's germline CDR1 is LGHDT and CDR2 YNNKEL (reference sequence). CDR3 DNA sequence: TGTGCCAGCGCAACTCGACCCGACACCGGGGAGCTGTTTTTT. Protein sequence: CASATRPDTGELFF.

This clonotype has just a few counts. The chain employs TRBV12-3 or TRBV12-4 and TRBJ2-1; TRBD2 matches at 7 bases. V lost 6 bases to trimming and J lost 0 bases; unmatched junction nucleotides: 11. The CDR3 length is 17 residues. CDR3 DNA: TGTGCCAGCAGCCGCCGACTAGCCGCTAGCTCCTACAATGAGCAGTTCTTC. Its translation is CASSRRLAASSYNEQFF.

CDR3 in DNA: TGTGCCAGCAGTCTAGACAGGTCCCGGTTAAGGGACGAGCAGTACTTC. Translation gives CASSLDRSRLRDEQYF. This chain joins TRBV12-3 or TRBV12-4 and TRBJ2-7; perhaps TRBD1 as D (6 bases). The CDR3 contains 16 residues. V shed 5 bases and J shed 5 bases, with 22 bases lying between them.

A few counts support this clonotype. V usage is TRBV2 and J usage is TRBJ1-5; D is possibly TRBD1 (5 bases). Germline CDR1 is SNHLY and CDR2 is FYNNEI. The length of the CDR3 is 13 residues. Trimming took 3 bases from V and 5 from J, leaving 8 bases between them. CDR3 in DNA: TGTGCCAGCAGTGATGGGGCCGATCAGCCCCAGCATTTT. This translates into CASSDGADQPQHF.

The V call is TRBV11-2, the J call TRBJ1-4; 8 nucleotides agree with TRBD1. The CDR3 sequence is 15 residues long. The ends lost 1 base at V and 7 bases at J; junction bases unmatched: 5. Germline loops: CDR1 SGHAT, CDR2 FQNNGV. For the CDR3, the DNA is TGTGCCAGCAGCTTAGTCGGACAGGGAACTGAAAAACTGTTTTTT. Translation: CASSLVGQGTEKLFF.

The gene calls are TRBV4-1 and TRBJ1-5, with D maybe TRBD1 (5 bases). The ends were cut back, 5 bases at V and 3 bases at J, with 14 bases in the middle. Germline lookup yields CDR1 MGHRA and CDR2 YSYEKL. This CDR3 contains 15 residues. The CDR3 DNA is TGCGCCAGCAGCAGGGGCCAGGCCAACAATCAGCCCCAGCATTTT. It yields the protein CASSRGQANNQPQHF.

This chain joins TRBV6-1 and TRBJ2-2; D gene unclear. CDR3 size: 13 residues. Trimming left V 8 bases short and J 0 bases short, with 7 bases between. CDR1 and CDR2 (germline): MNHNS, SASEGT. In nucleotides, the CDR3 is TGTGCCAGCCGCACAGCGAACACCGGGGAGCTGTTTTTT. Amino acids: CASRTANTGELFF.

This chain uses TRBV4-2 with TRBJ2-2, with unresolved D. CDR1 is LGHNA, CDR2 YNFKEQ, per germline. The CDR3 extends over 15 amino acids. With 1 base removed from V and 0 bases from J, the gap between germline ends came to 6 bases. The DNA for the CDR3 is TGTGCCAGCAGCCAAGGAGGAACGAACACCGGGGAGCTGTTTTTT. It is translated as CASSQGGTNTGELFF.

This clonotype showed up just a few times. The chain combines TRBV4-2 with TRBJ2-3; D gene unclear. The germline V gene encodes CDR1 LGHNA and CDR2 YNFKEQ. Between the trimmed V and J ends, which lost 0 bases and 1 base, there was a span of 5 bases. The CDR3 sequence is 14 residues long. The CDR3 spells CASSQDTRTDTQYF. The CDR3, as DNA: TGTGCCAGCAGCCAAGACACTCGCACAGATACGCAGTATTTT.

This clonotype was counted only a few times. This sequence joins TRBV28 and TRBJ2-3; tentatively, D is TRBD2 (5 bases). In germline, CDR1 is MDHEN, CDR2 SYDVKM. Trimming took off 4 bases at V and 0 bases at J, with 8 bases between the two ends. The CDR3 is made up of 14 amino acids. This CDR3 reads CASSSPGSTDTQYF. In DNA form, the CDR3 reads TGTGCCAGCAGTTCCCCGGGGAGCACAGATACGCAGTATTTT.

The J gene is TRBJ2-1, the V gene TRBV5-1; D possibly matches TRBD1 or TRBD2 (5 bases each). The CDR3 length is 12 residues. Germline CDR1 reads SGHRS; CDR2 reads YFSETQ. Trimming removed 6 bases from V and 6 bases from J, with 10 bases in between. CDR3 nucleotides: TGCGCCAGCAACGGTGGGGGCAATGAGCAGTTCTTC. Its translation: CASNGGGNEQFF. Using reference TRBV5-1 and TRBJ2-1 for the parts outside the CDR3, the full variable domain is KAGVTQTPRYLIKTRGQQVTLSCSPISGHRSVSWYQQTPGQGLQFLFEYFSETQRNKGNFPGRFSGRQFSNSRSEMNVSTLELGDSALYLCASNGGGNEQFFGPGTRLTVL.

This clonotype has only a few counts. The V gene is TRBV20-1, the J gene TRBJ1-5, with TRBD1 as a possible D gene (6 bases). From germline, CDR1 is DFQATT and CDR2 SNEGSKA (reference sequence). The CDR3 totals 16 residues. Trimming cost V 3 bases and J 1 base, with 16 bases left between them. CDR3 coding DNA: TGCAGTGCTAGGTGGGGGCTCGGAGGGAGCAATCAGCCCCAGCATTTT. Translation: CSARWGLGGSNQPQHF.

A few counts support this clonotype. The chain employs TRBV7-9 and TRBJ1-2, with D maybe TRBD1 (5 bases). The CDR3 is 15 residues long. Trimming removed 4 bases from V and 6 bases from J, with 18 bases in between. Looked up from germline, CDR1 is SEHNR and CDR2 is FQNEAQ (reference sequence). The CDR3 sequence: CASSSNTRGSDGYTF. The DNA for the CDR3 is TGTGCCAGCAGCTCAAACACCCGGGGGTCGGATGGCTACACCTTC.

This clonotype has only a few counts. The chain links TRBV30 to TRBJ2-7, with 9 bases aligning to TRBD1. The CDR3 extends over 16 amino acids. The V segment lost 2 bases and the J segment 4 bases; nucleotides outside the gene matches: 12. Germline CDR1 and CDR2: GTSNPN and SVGIG (reference sequence). The CDR3 region is CAWSMAPGQGVYEQYF. CDR3 nucleotide sequence: TGTGCCTGGAGTATGGCCCCGGGACAGGGCGTTTACGAGCAGTACTTC.

J is TRBJ2-3 and V is TRBV2; D not certain. V lost 3 bases, J lost 6 bases, and 4 bases lay in between. This CDR3 is 11 amino acids long. Per germline, CDR1 SNHLY and CDR2 FYNNEI. CDR3 sequence: CASSDPDTQYF. In DNA form, the CDR3 reads TGTGCCAGCAGTGACCCGGATACGCAGTATTTT. The full variable domain, rest sourced from reference TRBV2 and TRBJ2-3, is EPEVTQTPSHQVTQMGQEVILRCVPISNHLYFYWYRQILGQKVEFLVSFYNNEISEKSEIFDDQFSVERPDGSNFTLKIRSTKLEDSAMYFCASSDPDTQYFGPGTRLTVL.

This clonotype occurred a few times. CDR3: CASRSGRPEAGELFF. As DNA, the CDR3 is TGTGCCAGCAGGAGTGGACGTCCAGAGGCCGGGGAGCTGTTTTTT. The chain uses TRBV2 and TRBJ2-2; D call uncertain. V gave up 6 bases and J gave up 6 bases, with 17 bases separating them. Germline V gene lookup returns CDR1 SNHLY and CDR2 FYNNEI. This CDR3 spans 15 amino acids. Variable domain in full (rest from reference TRBV2 and TRBJ2-2): EPEVTQTPSHQVTQMGQEVILRCVPISNHLYFYWYRQILGQKVEFLVSFYNNEISEKSEIFDDQFSVERPDGSNFTLKIRSTKLEDSAMYFCASRSGRPEAGELFFGEGSRLTVL.

In its sample, this clonotype was seen a few times. The chain links TRBV30 to TRBJ2-1; 9 nucleotides match TRBD2. CDR3 length: 14 amino acids. J was trimmed by 1 base and V by 4 bases; bases with no gene match: 2. CDR1 is GTSNPN and CDR2 is SVGIG in the germline V gene (reference sequence). The CDR3 region has the DNA TGTGCCTGGAATAGCGGGAGTTCCTACAATGAGCAGTTCTTC. The encoded protein is CAWNSGSSYNEQFF.

This clonotype has just a few counts. Mismatch with germline at one junction end may stem from a read error. The rearrangement joins TRBV4-2 to TRBJ1-4; no clear D gene. This CDR3 is built from 14 residues. The germline CDR1 and CDR2 sequences are LGHNA and YNFKEQ. The CDR3 loop reads CVSSQGGSNEKLFF. The CDR3 DNA sequence: TGTGTCAGCAGCCAAGGCGGGAGTAATGAAAAACTGTTTTTT.

CDR3 DNA: TGTGCCACTGGAGGACTAGCGGCACAAGAGACCCAGTACTTC. Its protein product is CATGGLAAQETQYF. The V and J genes are TRBV10-3 and TRBJ2-5, with TRBD2 identical over 10 bases. The V segment lost 10 bases and the J segment 2 bases; nucleotides outside the gene matches: 7. This CDR3 is 14 amino acids long. Germline V lookup: CDR1 ENHRY, CDR2 SYGVKD.

This clonotype was seen only a few times. This chain links TRBV12-3 or TRBV12-4 with TRBJ2-7; 7 nucleotides align to TRBD2. CDR3 size: 14 residues. V shed 3 bases, J shed 4 bases, and the junction held 6 bases outside the gene matches. This CDR3 is CASSFQLAAYEQYF. CDR3 nucleotides: TGTGCCAGCAGTTTTCAGCTAGCGGCATACGAGCAGTACTTC.

The chain carries TRBV7-2 and TRBJ1-3; possibly TRBD1 for D (5 bases). Germline CDR1 and CDR2: SGHTA and FQGNSA. This CDR3 is built from 16 residues. Trimming shortened V by 1 base and J by 3 bases, and 13 bases separated the two germline ends. CDR3 DNA: TGTGCCAGCAGCTTAGAGGTGGGGCGGCGTGGAAACACCATATATTTT. Translation: CASSLEVGRRGNTIYF.

This clonotype was detected only a few times. This chain connects TRBV4-2 to TRBJ2-1, with 9 positions matching TRBD1. V trimming: 0 bases; J trimming: 7 bases; junction bases outside the gene matches: 10. There are 17 residues in the CDR3. The germline V gene encodes CDR1 LGHNA and CDR2 YNFKEQ. The DNA of the CDR3 is TGTGCCAGCAGCCAAGATTTTCCGGACAGGGGAGGTAATGAGCAGTTCTTC. As protein: CASSQDFPDRGGNEQFF.